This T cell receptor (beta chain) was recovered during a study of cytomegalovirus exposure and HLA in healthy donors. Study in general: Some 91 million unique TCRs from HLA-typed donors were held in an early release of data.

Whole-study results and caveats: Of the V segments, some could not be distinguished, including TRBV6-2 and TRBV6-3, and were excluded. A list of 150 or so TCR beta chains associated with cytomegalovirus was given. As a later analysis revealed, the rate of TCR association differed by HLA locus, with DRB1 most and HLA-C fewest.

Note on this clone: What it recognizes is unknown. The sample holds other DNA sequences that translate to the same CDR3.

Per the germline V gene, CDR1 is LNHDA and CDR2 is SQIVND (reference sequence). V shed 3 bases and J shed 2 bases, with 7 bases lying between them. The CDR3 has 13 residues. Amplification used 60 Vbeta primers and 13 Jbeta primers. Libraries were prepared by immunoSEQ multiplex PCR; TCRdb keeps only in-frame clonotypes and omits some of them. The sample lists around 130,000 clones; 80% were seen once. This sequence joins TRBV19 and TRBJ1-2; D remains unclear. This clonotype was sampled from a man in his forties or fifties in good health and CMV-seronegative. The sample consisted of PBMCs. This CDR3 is CASSISGNYGYTF. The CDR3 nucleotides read TGTGCCAGTAGTATTTCCGGGAACTATGGCTACACCTTC.